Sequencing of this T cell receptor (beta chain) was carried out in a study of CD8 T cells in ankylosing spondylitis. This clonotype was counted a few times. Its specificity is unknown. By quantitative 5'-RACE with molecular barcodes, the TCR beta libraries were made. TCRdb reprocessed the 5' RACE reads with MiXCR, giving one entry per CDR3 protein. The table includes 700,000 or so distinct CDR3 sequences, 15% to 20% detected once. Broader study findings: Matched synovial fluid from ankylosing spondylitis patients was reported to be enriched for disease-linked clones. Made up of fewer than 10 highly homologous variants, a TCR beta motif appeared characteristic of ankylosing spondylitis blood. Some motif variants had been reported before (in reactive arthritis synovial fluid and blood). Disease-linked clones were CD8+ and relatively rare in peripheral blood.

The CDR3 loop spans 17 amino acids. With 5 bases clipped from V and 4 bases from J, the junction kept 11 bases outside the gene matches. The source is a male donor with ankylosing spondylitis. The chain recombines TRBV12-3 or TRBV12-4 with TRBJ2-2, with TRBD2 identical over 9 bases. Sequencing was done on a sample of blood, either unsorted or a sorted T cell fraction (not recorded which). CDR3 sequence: CASSPRAGGRGTGELFF. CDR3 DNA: TGTGCCAGCAGTCCCCGGGCGGGGGGGAGAGGCACCGGGGAGCTGTTTTTT.